These 28 T cell receptor beta chains came from one sample sequenced in a study of blood T cell repertoires in COVID-19. Profiling relied on immunoSEQ multiplex PCR, and the TCRdb table lists in-frame clones only, not all of them. The sample gives over 130,000 clones, roughly 80% of which show up once; roughly 8.9% is in the top ten. The material sequenced was peripheral blood. These receptors were taken from a woman in her fifties or sixties with active or convalescent COVID-19.

V gene TRBV7-7 combines with J gene TRBJ2-1; 12 nucleotides agree with TRBD2. The CDR3 is made up of 13 amino acids. Germline V gene lookup returns CDR1 SSHAT and CDR2 FNYEAQ (reference sequence). Losses at the gene ends were 1 base for V and 13 bases for J; bases not matched to a gene: 2. The CDR3 reads CASSLGTSGAQFF. The CDR3 DNA reads TGTGCCAGCAGCTTAGGGACTAGCGGGGCTCAGTTCTTC.

This clone was seen a few times. The chain employs TRBV28 and TRBJ1-2; no firm D call. The CDR3 contains 14 residues. V was clipped by 5 bases and J by 4 bases, with 14 bases between them. CDR1 and CDR2 from the germline V gene are MDHEN and SYDVKM. CDR3 region: CASSPTTATYGYTF. The CDR3, as DNA: TGTGCCAGCAGTCCCACCACAGCTACCTATGGCTACACCTTC.

This clone was observed once. V is TRBV7-9 and J is TRBJ2-3; 11 bases are a match to TRBD2. This CDR3 is 15 amino acids long. Trimming took 5 bases from V and 3 from J; bases not matched to a gene: 4. Per germline, CDR1 SEHNR and CDR2 FQNEAQ (reference sequence). CDR3 protein: CASSTRLAGTDTQYF. The CDR3 DNA is TGTGCCAGCAGCACACGACTAGCGGGGACAGATACGCAGTATTTT.

J is TRBJ1-1 and V is TRBV5-1, with 11 bases that match TRBD1. Germline CDR1 SGHRS, CDR2 YFSETQ. The V segment lost 4 bases and the J segment 5 bases; nucleotides outside the gene matches: 4. This CDR3 contains 14 residues. Here the CDR3 reads CASSRTGGATEAFF. The CDR3 coding sequence is TGCGCCAGCAGCCGGACAGGGGGCGCGACTGAAGCTTTCTTT.

The chain has TRBV4-1 and TRBJ2-1; perhaps TRBD1 as D (5 bases). The CDR3 sequence is 16 residues long. Germline-derived CDR1 and CDR2 are MGHRA and YSYEKL. V was cut by 0 bases and J by 6 bases, with 15 bases left in between. Written as DNA, the CDR3 is TGCGCCAGCAGCCAAGATTGGACATATACTGTCAATGAGCAGTTCTTC. Amino acid sequence: CASSQDWTYTVNEQFF.

The gene calls are TRBV12-3 or TRBV12-4 and TRBJ2-7; no definite D call. There are 13 residues in the CDR3. The V gene lost 2 bases and the J gene lost 7 bases, with 12 bases spanning the gap. The chain's CDR3 is CASSLNRLEEQYF. The CDR3 DNA reads TGTGCCAGCAGTTTAAACCGTCTGGAGGAGCAGTACTTC.

This chain connects TRBV5-5 to TRBJ1-1; no firm D call. The CDR3 runs 13 residues. Germline-derived CDR1 and CDR2 are SGHKS and YYEKEE (reference sequence). The V and J ends lost 4 bases and 5 bases respectively, with 12 bases between them. CDR3 protein: CASSPLYRTEAFF. CDR3 coding DNA: TGTGCCAGCAGCCCTTTATATAGAACTGAAGCTTTCTTT.

This clone is a singleton in its sample. The chain has TRBV4-3 and TRBJ1-1, with 9 bases identical to TRBD1. Germline trimming cut 3 bases from V and 2 bases from J; bases unmatched to any gene: 10. The CDR3 is 17 amino acids. CDR1 is LGHNA, CDR2 YSLEER, per germline. DNA of the CDR3: TGCGCCAGCAGCCAGGCCCGGGGGACAGGGATAAACACTGAAGCTTTCTTT. Translation gives CASSQARGTGINTEAFF.

The chain carries TRBV19 and TRBJ2-4; TRBD2 matches at 14 bases. The CDR3 consists of 17 residues. Germline CDR1 reads LNHDA; CDR2 reads SQIVND (reference sequence). V dropped 6 bases and J dropped 1; count of bases not matched to a gene: 5. CDR3 sequence reads: CASSPRLAGGAKNIQYF. In DNA form, the CDR3 reads TGTGCCAGTAGCCCGAGACTAGCGGGAGGGGCCAAAAACATTCAGTACTTC.

V usage is TRBV7-9 and J usage is TRBJ2-1; 7 bases map to TRBD2. J was trimmed by 3 bases and V by 7 bases; bases with no gene match: 12. Germline loops: CDR1 SEHNR, CDR2 FQNEAQ (reference sequence). This CDR3 is built from 16 residues. CDR3 coding DNA: TGTGCCAGCACCGATTCTAGCGGAGGCGGCTACAATGAGCAGTTCTTC. It encodes CASTDSSGGGYNEQFF. Together with reference TRBV7-9 and TRBJ2-1, the CDR3 gives the full variable domain: DTGVSQNPRHKITKRGQNVTFRCDPISEHNRLYWYRQTLGQGPEFLTYFQNEAQLEKSRLLSDRFSAERPKGSFSTLEIQRTEQGDSAMYLCASTDSSGGGYNEQFFGPGTRLTVL.

V gene TRBV5-5 combines with J gene TRBJ2-5; a possible D gene is TRBD1 (6 bases). Germline-derived CDR1 and CDR2 are SGHKS and YYEKEE (reference sequence). This CDR3 contains 13 residues. V lost 5 bases, J lost 5 bases, and 13 bases lay in between. The CDR3 nucleotides read TGTGCCAGCAGAAGGGGGAATGTCGAGACCCAGTACTTC. Its translation: CASRRGNVETQYF.

The CDR3 coding sequence is TGCGCCAGCAGCTTGGGAAGAGGGAGCTATGGCTACACCTTC. Amino acids: CASSLGRGSYGYTF. This chain links TRBV5-1 with TRBJ1-2, with D unclear. In germline, CDR1 is SGHRS, CDR2 YFSETQ. The CDR3 has 14 amino acids. Trimming cost V 0 bases and J 4 bases, with 10 bases left between them.

This clone was seen more than once but under ten times. A junction boundary mismatches the germline segment, possibly from a read error. This chain connects TRBV29-1 to TRBJ1-2, with no clear D. The CDR3 spans 11 residues. Germline CDR1 and CDR2: SQVTM and ANQGSEA. The CDR3 reads CRAELNYGYTF. CDR3 coding DNA: TGTCGTGCCGAACTTAACTATGGCTACACCTTC.

This chain joins TRBV19 and TRBJ1-2; TRBD1 matches 9 bases. V was pared by 3 bases and J by 8 bases, with 4 bases of the junction left unmatched. In germline, CDR1 is LNHDA, CDR2 SQIVND (reference sequence). The CDR3 totals 13 residues. CDR3 DNA sequence: TGTGCCAGTAGTATGGGACAGGGTCGCGGCTACACCTTC. This codes for CASSMGQGRGYTF. Supplemented by reference TRBV19 and TRBJ1-2, the full variable domain reads DGGITQSPKYLFRKEGQNVTLSCEQNLNHDAMYWYRQDPGQGLRLIYYSQIVNDFQKGDIAEGYSVSREKKESFPLTVTSAQKNPTAFYLCASSMGQGRGYTFGSGTRLTVV.

This chain links TRBV6-5 with TRBJ1-3; D is unclear. Germline CDR1 and CDR2: MNHEY and SVGAGI. CDR3 length: 13 amino acids. V was shortened by 4 bases and J by 7 bases, with 11 bases between the two germline ends. This CDR3 reads CASSSPGTNTIYF. In DNA, the CDR3 is TGTGCCAGCAGTTCCCCAGGTACCAACACCATATATTTT.

This clone was counted between two and nine times. The V gene is TRBV28, the J gene TRBJ2-7, with TRBD2 matching 8 bases. With V trimmed by 6 bases and J by 1 base, 8 bases remained unmatched. This CDR3 contains 15 residues. The germline V gene encodes CDR1 MDHEN and CDR2 SYDVKM. CDR3 protein: CASSMGTSGSYEQYF. CDR3 nucleotides: TGTGCCAGCAGCATGGGGACTAGTGGGTCCTACGAGCAGTACTTC.

There are a few counts of this clone. The chain couples TRBV7-2 to TRBJ2-7; no clear D gene. CDR3 length: 13 amino acids. Trimming pared 1 base from V and 4 bases from J, leaving 8 bases between. Germline V CDR1 and CDR2: SGHTA, FQGNSA. CDR3 in DNA: TGTGCCAGCAGCTTAGTTCGGAGTTACGAGCAGTACTTC. As protein: CASSLVRSYEQYF.

This clone was seen only a few times. V gene TRBV7-8 combines with J gene TRBJ2-7; D is perhaps TRBD1 (6 bases). The CDR3 runs 15 residues. Trimming pared 4 bases from V and 5 bases from J, leaving 18 bases between. Looked up from germline, CDR1 is SGHVS and CDR2 is FQNEAQ. The CDR3 DNA reads as TGTGCCAGCAGCTCGAGGGACACCAGGGGCAACGAGCAGTACTTC. It is translated as CASSSRDTRGNEQYF.

The chain uses TRBV18 and TRBJ2-1; 16 bases are shared with TRBD2. There are 20 residues in the CDR3. With V trimmed by 0 bases and J by 6 bases, 11 bases remained unmatched. The germline gives CDR1 KGHSH, CDR2 LQKENI. This CDR3 is CASSPPNRGLAGGPGNEQFF. CDR3 nucleotide sequence: TGTGCCAGCTCACCACCGAATAGGGGACTAGCGGGAGGGCCGGGCAATGAGCAGTTCTTC.

V and J are TRBV9 and TRBJ2-3; 7 nucleotides agree with TRBD2. This CDR3 has 17 amino acids. The J segment lost 4 bases and the V segment lost 3 bases, leaving 14 bases of the junction unmatched. Germline loops: CDR1 SGDLS, CDR2 YYNGEE. DNA of the CDR3: TGTGCCAGCAGCGCGACCTCCCAGCGGGATTCAGCAGATACGCAGTATTTT. Protein product: CASSATSQRDSADTQYF.

This clone was seen just once. V gene TRBV5-1 combines with J gene TRBJ2-6; D may be TRBD1 (6 bases). The V gene lost 4 bases and the J gene lost 2 bases, with 10 bases spanning the gap. Germline assignment: CDR1 SGHRS and CDR2 YFSETQ. This CDR3 comprises 15 residues. CDR3 DNA: TGCGCCAGCAGCCTACAGGGCACTGGGGCCAACGTCCTGACTTTC. Its translation is CASSLQGTGANVLTF.

This sequence joins TRBV4-3 and TRBJ1-1; 8 nucleotides agree with TRBD1. V was pared by 1 base and J by 3 bases, with 7 bases of the junction left unmatched. CDR3 length: 16 residues. Germline CDR1 is LGHNA and CDR2 is YSLEER. The CDR3 region has the DNA TGCGCCAGCAGCCAAGTAGCAGGGGGCTGGTACACTGAAGCTTTCTTT. It encodes CASSQVAGGWYTEAFF.

The chain couples TRBV30 to TRBJ2-2; 7 bases line up with TRBD2. Germline assignment: CDR1 GTSNPN and CDR2 SVGIG (reference sequence). V lost 1 base and J lost 3; bases outside the gene matches: 2. The CDR3 consists of 14 residues. The CDR3 reads CAWSGRGDTGELFF. The CDR3 DNA sequence: TGTGCCTGGAGTGGTCGGGGGGACACCGGGGAGCTGTTTTTT.

The chain joins TRBV5-1 to TRBJ1-1, with a weak D call TRBD1 (5 bases). Germline V CDR1 and CDR2: SGHRS, YFSETQ. There are 16 residues in the CDR3. V shed 6 bases and J shed 0 bases, with 18 bases lying between them. CDR3 DNA sequence: TGCGCCAGCAAGGGAGGGCAGGGTACGATGAACACTGAAGCTTTCTTT. Translated, it gives CASKGGQGTMNTEAFF.

V and J are TRBV6-1 and TRBJ1-2, with D unclear. Germline V gene data show CDR1 as MNHNS and CDR2 as SASEGT. V lost 3 bases to trimming and J lost 5 bases, with 10 bases between them. The CDR3 is 13 amino acids. The CDR3 protein is CASSDGGQYGYTF. CDR3 nucleotide sequence: TGTGCCAGCAGTGACGGCGGGCAGTATGGCTACACCTTC.

V usage is TRBV15 and J usage is TRBJ2-5; 8 nucleotides align to TRBD1. CDR3 length: 15 amino acids. From germline, CDR1 is LNHNV and CDR2 YYDKDF (reference sequence). The trim removed 0 bases at V and 5 bases at J, leaving 5 bases unmatched. This CDR3 reads CATSRETGAGETQYF. The CDR3, as DNA: TGTGCCACCAGCAGAGAGACAGGGGCAGGGGAGACCCAGTACTTC.

The rearrangement uses TRBV2 and TRBJ2-3, with 11 nucleotides matching TRBD1. With V trimmed by 7 bases and J by 5 bases, 8 bases remained unmatched. Per germline, CDR1 SNHLY and CDR2 FYNNEI. This CDR3 is built from 15 residues. The CDR3 region has the DNA TGTGCCAGCACCATGGACAGGGGGCTTGGAGATACGCAGTATTTT. Its protein is CASTMDRGLGDTQYF.

The chain has TRBV9 and TRBJ1-5, with 7 bases matching TRBD1. The CDR3 contains 15 residues. With V trimmed by 4 bases and J by 4 bases, 8 bases remained unmatched. Germline V gives CDR1 SGDLS, CDR2 YYNGEE. The CDR3 loop reads CASSPLGQTNQPQHF. In DNA form, the CDR3 reads TGTGCCAGCAGCCCATTGGGACAGACAAATCAGCCCCAGCATTTT.